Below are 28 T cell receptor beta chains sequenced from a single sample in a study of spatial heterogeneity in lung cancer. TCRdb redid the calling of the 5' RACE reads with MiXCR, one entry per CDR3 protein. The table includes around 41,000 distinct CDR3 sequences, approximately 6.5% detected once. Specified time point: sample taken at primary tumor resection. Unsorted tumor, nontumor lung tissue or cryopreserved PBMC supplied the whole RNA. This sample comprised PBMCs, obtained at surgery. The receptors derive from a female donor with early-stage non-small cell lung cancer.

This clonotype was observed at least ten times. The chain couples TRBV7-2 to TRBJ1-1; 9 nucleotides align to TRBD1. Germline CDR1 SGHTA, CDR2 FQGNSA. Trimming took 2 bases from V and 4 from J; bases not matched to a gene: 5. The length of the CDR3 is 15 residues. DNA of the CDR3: TGTGCCAGCAGCTTAACTGGGACAGGGCTCACTGAAGCTTTCTTT. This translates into CASSLTGTGLTEAFF.

CDR3 sequence (DNA): TGTGCCAGCAGCCAAGGGGCCAGGGCCCAGTACTTC. Its translation is CASSQGARAQYF. This chain joins TRBV4-2 and TRBJ2-5, with D perhaps matching TRBD1 (5 bases). The germline V gene encodes CDR1 LGHNA and CDR2 YNFKEQ. With 1 base removed from V and 9 bases from J, the gap between germline ends came to 9 bases. The CDR3 spans 12 residues.

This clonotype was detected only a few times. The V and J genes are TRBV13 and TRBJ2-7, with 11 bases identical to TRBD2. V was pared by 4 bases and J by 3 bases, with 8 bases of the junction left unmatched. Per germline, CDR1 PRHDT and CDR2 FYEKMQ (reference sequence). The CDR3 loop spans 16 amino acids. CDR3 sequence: CASSSPSGGTFYEQYF. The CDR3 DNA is TGTGCCAGCAGCTCTCCTAGCGGGGGGACGTTCTACGAGCAGTACTTC.

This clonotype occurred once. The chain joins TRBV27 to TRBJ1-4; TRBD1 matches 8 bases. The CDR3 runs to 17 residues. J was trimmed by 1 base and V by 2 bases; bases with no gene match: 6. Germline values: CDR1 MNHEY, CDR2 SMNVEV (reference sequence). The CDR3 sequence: CASSLRRQGQTNEKLFF. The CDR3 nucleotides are TGTGCCAGCAGTTTAAGGAGACAGGGGCAAACTAATGAAAAACTGTTTTTT.

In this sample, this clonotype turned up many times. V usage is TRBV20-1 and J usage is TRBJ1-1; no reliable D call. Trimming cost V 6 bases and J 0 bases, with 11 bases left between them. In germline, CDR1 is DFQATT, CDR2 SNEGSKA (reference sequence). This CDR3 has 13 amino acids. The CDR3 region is CSATGGMNTEAFF. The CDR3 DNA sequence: TGCAGTGCCACTGGAGGGATGAACACTGAAGCTTTCTTT.

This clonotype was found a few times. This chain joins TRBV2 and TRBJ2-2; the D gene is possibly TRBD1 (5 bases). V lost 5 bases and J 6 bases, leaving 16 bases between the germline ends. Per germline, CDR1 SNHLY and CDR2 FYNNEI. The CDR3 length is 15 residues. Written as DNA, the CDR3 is TGTGCCAGCAGTAAAGGGGCGGTAGCTCCCGGGGAGCTGTTTTTT. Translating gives CASSKGAVAPGELFF.

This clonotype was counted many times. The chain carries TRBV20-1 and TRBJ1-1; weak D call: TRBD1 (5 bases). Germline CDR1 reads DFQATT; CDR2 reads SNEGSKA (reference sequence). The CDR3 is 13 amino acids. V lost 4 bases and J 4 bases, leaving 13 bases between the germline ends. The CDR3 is CSAIEGWATEAFF. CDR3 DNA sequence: TGCAGTGCTATTGAGGGGTGGGCCACTGAAGCTTTCTTT.

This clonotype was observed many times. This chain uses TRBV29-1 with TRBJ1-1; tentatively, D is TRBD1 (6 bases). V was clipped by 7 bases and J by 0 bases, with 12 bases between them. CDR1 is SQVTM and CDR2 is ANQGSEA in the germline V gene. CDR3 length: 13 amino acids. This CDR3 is CSASDRMNTEAFF. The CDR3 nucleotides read TGCAGCGCCTCGGACAGAATGAACACTGAAGCTTTCTTT.

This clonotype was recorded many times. The CDR3 spells CASSLGAGSPLHF. CDR3 bases: TGTGCCAGCAGTTTAGGGGCAGGTTCACCCCTCCACTTT. This chain connects TRBV12-3 or TRBV12-4 to TRBJ1-6, with D unresolved. The CDR3 is made up of 13 amino acids. The V end lost 1 base, the J end lost 9 bases, and 7 bases lay between the germline ends.

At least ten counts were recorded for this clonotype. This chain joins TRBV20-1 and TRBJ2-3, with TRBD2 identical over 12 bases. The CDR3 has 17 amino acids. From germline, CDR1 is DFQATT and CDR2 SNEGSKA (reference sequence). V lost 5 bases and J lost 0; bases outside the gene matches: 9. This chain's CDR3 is CSAVKRTSGVSTDTQYF. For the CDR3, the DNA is TGCAGTGCTGTCAAACGGACTAGCGGGGTTAGCACAGATACGCAGTATTTT.

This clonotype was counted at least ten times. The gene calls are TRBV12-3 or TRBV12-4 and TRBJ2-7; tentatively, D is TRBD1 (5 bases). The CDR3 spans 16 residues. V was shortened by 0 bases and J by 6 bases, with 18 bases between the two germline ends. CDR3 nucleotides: TGTGCCAGCAGTTTAGCGGGTGTAGTCAGGGTATCCGAGCAGTACTTC. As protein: CASSLAGVVRVSEQYF.

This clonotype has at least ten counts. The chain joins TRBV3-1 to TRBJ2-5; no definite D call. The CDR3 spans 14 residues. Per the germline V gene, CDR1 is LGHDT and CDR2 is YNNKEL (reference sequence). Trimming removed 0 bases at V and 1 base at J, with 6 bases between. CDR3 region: CASSQEPSQETQYF. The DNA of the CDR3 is TGTGCCAGCAGCCAAGAACCCAGCCAAGAGACCCAGTACTTC.

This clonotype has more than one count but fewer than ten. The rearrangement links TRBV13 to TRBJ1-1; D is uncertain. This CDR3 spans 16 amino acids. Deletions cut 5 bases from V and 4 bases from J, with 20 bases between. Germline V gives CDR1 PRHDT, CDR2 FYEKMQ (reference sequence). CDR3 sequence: CASSAAPRRASTEAFF. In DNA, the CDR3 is TGTGCCAGCAGCGCCGCGCCGAGGAGGGCGAGCACTGAAGCTTTCTTT.

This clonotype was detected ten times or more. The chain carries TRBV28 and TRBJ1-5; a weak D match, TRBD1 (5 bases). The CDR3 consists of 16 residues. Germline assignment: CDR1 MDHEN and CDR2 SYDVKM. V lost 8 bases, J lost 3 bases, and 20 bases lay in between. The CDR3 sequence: CASGYEGKKANQPQHF. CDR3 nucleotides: TGTGCCAGCGGGTATGAGGGGAAGAAGGCCAATCAGCCCCAGCATTTT.

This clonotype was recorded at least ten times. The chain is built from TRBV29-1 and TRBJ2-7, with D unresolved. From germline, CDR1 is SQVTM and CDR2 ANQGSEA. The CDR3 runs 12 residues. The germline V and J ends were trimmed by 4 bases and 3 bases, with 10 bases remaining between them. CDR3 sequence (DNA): TGCAGCGTTGTTTTGGTGGGCTACGAGCAGTACTTC. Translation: CSVVLVGYEQYF.

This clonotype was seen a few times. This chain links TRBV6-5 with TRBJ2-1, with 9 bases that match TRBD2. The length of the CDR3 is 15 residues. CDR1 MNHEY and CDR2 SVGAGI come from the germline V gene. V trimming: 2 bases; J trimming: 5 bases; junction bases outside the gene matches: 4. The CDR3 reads CASSYAGGNHNEQFF. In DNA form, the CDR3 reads TGTGCCAGCAGTTACGCGGGGGGGAATCACAATGAGCAGTTCTTC.

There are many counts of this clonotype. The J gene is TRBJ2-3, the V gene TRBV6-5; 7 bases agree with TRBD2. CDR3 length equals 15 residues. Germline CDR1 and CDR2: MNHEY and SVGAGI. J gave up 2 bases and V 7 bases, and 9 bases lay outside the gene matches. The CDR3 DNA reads TGTGCCAGCACGATGGGGGGGTTCCCCACAGATACGCAGTATTTT. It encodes CASTMGGFPTDTQYF.

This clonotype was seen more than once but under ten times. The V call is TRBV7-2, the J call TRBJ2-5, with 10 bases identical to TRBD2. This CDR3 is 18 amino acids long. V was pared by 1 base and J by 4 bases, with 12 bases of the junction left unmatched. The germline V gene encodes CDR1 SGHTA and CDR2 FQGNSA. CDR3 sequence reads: CASSLVPLLAGDGETQYF. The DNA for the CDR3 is TGTGCCAGCAGCTTAGTACCCCTCCTAGCGGGGGACGGAGAGACCCAGTACTTC.

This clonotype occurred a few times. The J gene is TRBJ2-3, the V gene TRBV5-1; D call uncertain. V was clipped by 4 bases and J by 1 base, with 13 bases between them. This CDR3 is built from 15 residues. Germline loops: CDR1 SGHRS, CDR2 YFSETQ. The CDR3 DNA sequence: TGCGCCAGCAGCCCGCCGCGGATGGGCACAGATACGCAGTATTTT. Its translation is CASSPPRMGTDTQYF.

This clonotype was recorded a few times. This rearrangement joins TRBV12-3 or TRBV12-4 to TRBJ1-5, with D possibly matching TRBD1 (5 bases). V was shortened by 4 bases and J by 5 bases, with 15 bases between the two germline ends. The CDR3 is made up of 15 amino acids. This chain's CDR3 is CASSSGNVRDQPQHF. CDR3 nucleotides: TGTGCCAGCAGTTCAGGGAATGTACGTGATCAGCCCCAGCATTTT.

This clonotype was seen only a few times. The CDR3 coding sequence is TGTGCCAGCAGCTCCGTGGGGAGCGCTGAAGCTTTCTTT. As protein: CASSSVGSAEAFF. The gene calls are TRBV5-6 and TRBJ1-1; D unclear. The V gene lost 3 bases and the J gene lost 6 bases, with 12 bases spanning the gap. The V gene's germline CDR1 is SGHDT and CDR2 YYEEEE. CDR3 length equals 13 residues.

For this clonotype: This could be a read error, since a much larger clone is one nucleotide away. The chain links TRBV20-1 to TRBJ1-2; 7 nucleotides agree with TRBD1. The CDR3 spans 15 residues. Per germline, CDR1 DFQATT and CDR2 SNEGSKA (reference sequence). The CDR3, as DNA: TGCAGTGCAAGAGGGGGCCAAATTTCTAACTATGGCTACATCTTC. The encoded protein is CSARGGQISNYGYIF.

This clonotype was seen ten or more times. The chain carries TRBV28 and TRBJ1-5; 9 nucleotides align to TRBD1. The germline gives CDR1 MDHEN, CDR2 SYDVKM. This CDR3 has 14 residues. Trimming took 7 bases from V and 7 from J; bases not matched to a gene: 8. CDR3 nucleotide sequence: TGTGCCAGCATAACGGGACAGGGAGACCAGCCCCAGCATTTT. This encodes CASITGQGDQPQHF.

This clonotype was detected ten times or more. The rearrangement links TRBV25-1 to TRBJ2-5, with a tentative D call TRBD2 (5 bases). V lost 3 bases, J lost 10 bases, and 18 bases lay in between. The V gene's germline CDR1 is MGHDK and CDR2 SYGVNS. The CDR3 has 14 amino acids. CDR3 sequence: CASSDGMQLPYQYF. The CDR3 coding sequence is TGTGCCAGCAGTGACGGGATGCAGCTCCCTTACCAGTACTTC.

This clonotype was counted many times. CDR3 DNA: TGCGCCAGCAGCTCTAGGACAGGGGAGGCTGAAGCTTTCTTT. Protein product: CASSSRTGEAEAFF. This chain uses TRBV5-1 with TRBJ1-1; TRBD1 aligns across 9 bases. CDR3 length equals 14 residues. The germline CDR1 and CDR2 sequences are SGHRS and YFSETQ. V was pared by 3 bases and J by 6 bases, with 6 bases of the junction left unmatched.

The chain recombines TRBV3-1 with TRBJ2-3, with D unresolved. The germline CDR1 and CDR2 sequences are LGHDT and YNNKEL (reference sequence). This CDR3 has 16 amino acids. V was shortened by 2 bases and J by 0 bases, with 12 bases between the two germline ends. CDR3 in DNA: TGTGCCAGCAGCCAAAGAGTGGGTACTAGCACAGATACGCAGTATTTT. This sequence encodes CASSQRVGTSTDTQYF.

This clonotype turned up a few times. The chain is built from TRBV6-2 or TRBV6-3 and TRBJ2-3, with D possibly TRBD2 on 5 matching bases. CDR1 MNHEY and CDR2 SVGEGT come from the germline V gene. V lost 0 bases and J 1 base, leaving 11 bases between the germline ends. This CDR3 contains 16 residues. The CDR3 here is CASSYSKGSRTDTQYF. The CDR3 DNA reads TGTGCCAGCAGTTACTCGAAAGGGAGCCGCACAGATACGCAGTATTTT.

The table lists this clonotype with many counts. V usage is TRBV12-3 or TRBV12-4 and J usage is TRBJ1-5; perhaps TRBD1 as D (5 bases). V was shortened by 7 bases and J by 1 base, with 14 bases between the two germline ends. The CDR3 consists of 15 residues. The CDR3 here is CASTTQTASNQPQHF. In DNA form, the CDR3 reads TGTGCCAGCACCACCCAGACAGCCAGCAATCAGCCCCAGCATTTT.